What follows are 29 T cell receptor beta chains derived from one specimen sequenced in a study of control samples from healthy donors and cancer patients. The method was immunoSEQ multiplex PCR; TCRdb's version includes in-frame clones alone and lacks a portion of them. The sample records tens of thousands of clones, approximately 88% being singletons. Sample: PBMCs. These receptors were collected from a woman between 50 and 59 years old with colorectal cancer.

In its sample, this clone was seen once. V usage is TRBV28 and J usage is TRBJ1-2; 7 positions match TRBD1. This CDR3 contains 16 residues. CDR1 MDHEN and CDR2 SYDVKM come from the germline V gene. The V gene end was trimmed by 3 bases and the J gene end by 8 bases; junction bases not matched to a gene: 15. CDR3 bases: TGTGCCAGCAGTTTCCTGGTGGGGGACAGCTCATCGGGCTACACCTTC. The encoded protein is CASSFLVGDSSSGYTF.

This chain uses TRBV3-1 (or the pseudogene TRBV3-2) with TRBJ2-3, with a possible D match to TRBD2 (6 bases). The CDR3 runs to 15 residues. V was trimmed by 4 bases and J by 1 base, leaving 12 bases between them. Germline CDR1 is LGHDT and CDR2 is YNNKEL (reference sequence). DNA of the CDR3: TGTGCCAGCAGCCGGAACTGGGGGGGCACAGATACGCAGTATTTT. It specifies CASSRNWGGTDTQYF.

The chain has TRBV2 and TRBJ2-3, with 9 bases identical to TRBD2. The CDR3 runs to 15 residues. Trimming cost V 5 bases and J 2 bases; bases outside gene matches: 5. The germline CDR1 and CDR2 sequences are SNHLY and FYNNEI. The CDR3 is CASSIAGADTDTQYF. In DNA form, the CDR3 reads TGTGCCAGCAGTATAGCGGGGGCCGACACAGATACGCAGTATTTT.

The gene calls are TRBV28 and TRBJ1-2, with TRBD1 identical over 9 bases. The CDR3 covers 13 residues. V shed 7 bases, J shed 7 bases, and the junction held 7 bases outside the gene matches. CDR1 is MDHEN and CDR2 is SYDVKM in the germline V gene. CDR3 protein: CASTTGQGGGYTF. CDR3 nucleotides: TGTGCCAGCACCACGGGACAGGGTGGTGGCTACACCTTC.

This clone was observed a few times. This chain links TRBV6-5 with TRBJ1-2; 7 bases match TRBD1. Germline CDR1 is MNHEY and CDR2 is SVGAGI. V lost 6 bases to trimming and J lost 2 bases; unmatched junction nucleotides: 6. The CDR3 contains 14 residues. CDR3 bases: TGTGCCAGCAGATTGACAGGGCCCAACTATGGCTACACCTTC. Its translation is CASRLTGPNYGYTF.

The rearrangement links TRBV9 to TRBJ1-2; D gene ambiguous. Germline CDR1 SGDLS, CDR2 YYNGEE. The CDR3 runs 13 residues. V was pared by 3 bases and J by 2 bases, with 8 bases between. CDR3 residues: CASSEGRNYGYTF. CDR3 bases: TGTGCCAGCAGCGAAGGACGGAACTATGGCTACACCTTC.

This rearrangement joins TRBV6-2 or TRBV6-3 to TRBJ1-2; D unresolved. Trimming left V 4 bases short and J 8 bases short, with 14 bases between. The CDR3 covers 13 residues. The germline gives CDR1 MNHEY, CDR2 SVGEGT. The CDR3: CASSSVPQRGYTF. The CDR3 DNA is TGTGCCAGCAGTTCCGTACCTCAGAGGGGCTACACCTTC.

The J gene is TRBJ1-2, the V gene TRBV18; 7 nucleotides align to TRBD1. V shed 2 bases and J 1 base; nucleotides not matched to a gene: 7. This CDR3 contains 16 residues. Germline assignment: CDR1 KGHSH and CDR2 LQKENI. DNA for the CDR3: TGTGCCAGCTCACCAAATTTCTCAGGGGGTAACTATGGCTACACCTTC. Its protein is CASSPNFSGGNYGYTF. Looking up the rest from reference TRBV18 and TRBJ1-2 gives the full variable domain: NAGVMQNPRHLVRRRGQEARLRCSPMKGHSHVYWYRQLPEEGLKFMVYLQKENIIDESGMPKERFSAEFPKEGPSILRIQQVVRGDSAAYFCASSPNFSGGNYGYTFGSGTRLTVV.

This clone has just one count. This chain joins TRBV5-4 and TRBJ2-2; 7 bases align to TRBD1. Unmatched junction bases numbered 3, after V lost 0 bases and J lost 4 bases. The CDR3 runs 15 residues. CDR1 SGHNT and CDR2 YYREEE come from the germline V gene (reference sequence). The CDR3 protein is CASSLGHRGTGELFF. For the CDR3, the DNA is TGTGCCAGCAGCTTGGGGCACAGGGGCACCGGGGAGCTGTTTTTT.

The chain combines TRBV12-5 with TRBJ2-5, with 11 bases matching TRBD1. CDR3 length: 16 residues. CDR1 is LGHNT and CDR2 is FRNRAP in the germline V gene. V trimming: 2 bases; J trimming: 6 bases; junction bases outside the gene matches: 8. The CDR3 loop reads CASGLPRDRGMKTQYF. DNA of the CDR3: TGTGCTAGTGGTTTGCCCCGGGACAGGGGGATGAAGACCCAGTACTTC.

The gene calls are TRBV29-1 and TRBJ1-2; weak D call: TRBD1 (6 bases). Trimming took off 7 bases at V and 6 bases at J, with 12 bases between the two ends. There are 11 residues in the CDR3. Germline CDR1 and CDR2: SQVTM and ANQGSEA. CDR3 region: CSDRGMDGYTF. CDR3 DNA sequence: TGCAGCGATAGGGGGATGGATGGCTACACCTTC. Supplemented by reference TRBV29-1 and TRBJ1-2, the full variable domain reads SAVISQKPSRDICQRGTSLTIQCQVDSQVTMMFWYRQQPGQSLTLIATANQGSEATYESGFVIDKFPISRPNLTFSTLTVSNMSPEDSSIYLCSDRGMDGYTFGSGTRLTVV.

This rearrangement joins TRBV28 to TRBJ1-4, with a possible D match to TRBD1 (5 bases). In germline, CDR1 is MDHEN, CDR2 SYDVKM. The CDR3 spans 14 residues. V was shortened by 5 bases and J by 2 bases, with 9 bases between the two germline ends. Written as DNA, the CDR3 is TGTGCCAGCAGTCGACAGATCACTAATGAAAAACTGTTTTTT. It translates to CASSRQITNEKLFF.

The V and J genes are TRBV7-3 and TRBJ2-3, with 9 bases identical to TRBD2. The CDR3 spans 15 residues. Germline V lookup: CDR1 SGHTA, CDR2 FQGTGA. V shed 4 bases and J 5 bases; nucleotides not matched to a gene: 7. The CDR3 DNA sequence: TGTGCCAGCAGCTCCAGCGGGGGGCGTGGAGATACGCAGTATTTT. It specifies CASSSSGGRGDTQYF.

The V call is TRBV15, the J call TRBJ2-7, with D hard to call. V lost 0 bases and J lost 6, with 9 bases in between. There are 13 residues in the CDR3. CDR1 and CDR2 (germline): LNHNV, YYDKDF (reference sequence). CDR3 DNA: TGTGCCACCAGCAGAGAGAGATTCCGCGAGCAGTACGTC. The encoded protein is CATSRERFREQYV.

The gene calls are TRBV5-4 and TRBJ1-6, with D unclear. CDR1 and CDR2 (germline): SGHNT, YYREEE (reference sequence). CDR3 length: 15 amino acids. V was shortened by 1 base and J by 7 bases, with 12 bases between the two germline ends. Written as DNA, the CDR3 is TGTGCCAGCAGCTTGTCGGGGTCCAAGAATTCACCCCTCCACTTT. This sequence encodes CASSLSGSKNSPLHF.

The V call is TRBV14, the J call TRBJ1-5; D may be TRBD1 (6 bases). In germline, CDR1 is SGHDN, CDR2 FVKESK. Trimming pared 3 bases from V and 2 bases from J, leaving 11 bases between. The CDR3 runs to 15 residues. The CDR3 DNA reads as TGTGCCAGCAGCCACCCGAGGGGGGGCAATCAGCCCCAGCATTTT. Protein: CASSHPRGGNQPQHF.

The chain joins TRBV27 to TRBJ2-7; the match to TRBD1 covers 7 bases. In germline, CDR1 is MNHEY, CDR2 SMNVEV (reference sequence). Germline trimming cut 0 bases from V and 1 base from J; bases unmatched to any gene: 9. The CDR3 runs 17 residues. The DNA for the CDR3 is TGTGCCAGCAGTTTATCTGGGGCAGGGGGAACGTCCTACGAGCAGTACGTC. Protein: CASSLSGAGGTSYEQYV.

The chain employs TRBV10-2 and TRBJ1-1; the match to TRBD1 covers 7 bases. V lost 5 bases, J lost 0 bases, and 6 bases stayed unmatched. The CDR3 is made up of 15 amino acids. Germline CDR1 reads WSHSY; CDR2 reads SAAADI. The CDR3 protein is CASSIAGTVNTEAFF. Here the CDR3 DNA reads TGCGCCAGCAGTATAGCCGGGACAGTGAACACTGAAGCTTTCTTT.

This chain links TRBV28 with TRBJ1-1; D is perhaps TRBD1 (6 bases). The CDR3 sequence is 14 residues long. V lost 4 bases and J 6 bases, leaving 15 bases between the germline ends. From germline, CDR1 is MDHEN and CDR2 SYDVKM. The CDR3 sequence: CASSSAGASAEAFF. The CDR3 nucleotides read TGTGCCAGCAGTTCCGCAGGGGCGTCCGCTGAAGCTTTCTTT.

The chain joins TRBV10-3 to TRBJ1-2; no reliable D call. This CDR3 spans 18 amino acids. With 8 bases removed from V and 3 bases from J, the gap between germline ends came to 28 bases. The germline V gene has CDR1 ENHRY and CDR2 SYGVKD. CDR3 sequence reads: CAIHERDTPFSPDYGYTF. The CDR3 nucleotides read TGTGCCATCCATGAGAGGGATACACCGTTTTCTCCGGACTATGGCTACACCTTC.

The CDR3 protein is CATSGGARETQYF. The CDR3 DNA follows: TGTGCCACCAGCGGGGGGGCAAGGGAGACCCAGTACTTC. The rearrangement links TRBV2 to TRBJ2-5, with 10 bases lining up with TRBD2. Trimming removed 10 bases from V and 5 bases from J; junction bases left unmatched: 7. The CDR3 length is 13 residues. The V gene's germline CDR1 is SNHLY and CDR2 FYNNEI.

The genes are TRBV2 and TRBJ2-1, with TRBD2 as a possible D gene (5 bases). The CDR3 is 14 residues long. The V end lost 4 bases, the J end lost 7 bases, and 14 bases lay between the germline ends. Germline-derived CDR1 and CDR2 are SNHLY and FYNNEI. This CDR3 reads CASSVKSSWNEQFF. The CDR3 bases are TGTGCCAGCAGTGTAAAGTCTAGCTGGAATGAGCAGTTCTTC.

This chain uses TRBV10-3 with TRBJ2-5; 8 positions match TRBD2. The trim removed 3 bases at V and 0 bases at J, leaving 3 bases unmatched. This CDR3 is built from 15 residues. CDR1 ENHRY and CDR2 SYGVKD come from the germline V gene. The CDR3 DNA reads TGTGCCATCAGTGACCAGCGGGGGTACCAAGAGACCCAGTACTTC. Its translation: CAISDQRGYQETQYF.

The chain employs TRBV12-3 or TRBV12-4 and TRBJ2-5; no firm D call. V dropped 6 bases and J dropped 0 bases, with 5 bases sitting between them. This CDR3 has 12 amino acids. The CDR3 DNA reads TGTGCCAGCAGATTTAACCAAGAGACCCAGTACTTC. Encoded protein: CASRFNQETQYF.

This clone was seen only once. In DNA, the CDR3 is TGTGCCATTCCGGACAGACAAGAGACCCAGTACTTC. It encodes CAIPDRQETQYF. V gene TRBV7-9 combines with J gene TRBJ2-5, with a weak D call TRBD1 (6 bases). Trimming removed 10 bases from V and 2 bases from J, with 11 bases in between. CDR1 and CDR2 from the germline V gene are SEHNR and FQNEAQ (reference sequence). CDR3 length: 12 residues.

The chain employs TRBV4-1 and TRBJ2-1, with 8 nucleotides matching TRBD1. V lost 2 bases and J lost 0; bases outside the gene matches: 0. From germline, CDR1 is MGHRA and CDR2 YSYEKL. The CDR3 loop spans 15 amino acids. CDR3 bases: TGCGCCAGCAGCCAAACAGGGGGCTCCTACAATGAGCAGTTCTTC. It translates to CASSQTGGSYNEQFF.

CDR3 coding DNA: TGTGCCAGCAGTTTGTTAGGGGGACTGAACAATCAGCCCCAGCATTTT. Translating gives CASSLLGGLNNQPQHF. The genes are TRBV7-2 and TRBJ1-5; D is perhaps TRBD1 (6 bases). Trimming cost V 6 bases and J 3 bases, with 18 bases left between them. This CDR3 has 16 residues. From germline, CDR1 is SGHTA and CDR2 FQGNSA.

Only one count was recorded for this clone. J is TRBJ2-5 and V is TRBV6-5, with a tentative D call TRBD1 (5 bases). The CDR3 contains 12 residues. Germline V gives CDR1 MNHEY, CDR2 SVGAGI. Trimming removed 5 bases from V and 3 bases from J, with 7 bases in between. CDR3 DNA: TGTGCCAGCAGTAACAGGAAAGAGACCCAGTACTTC. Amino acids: CASSNRKETQYF.

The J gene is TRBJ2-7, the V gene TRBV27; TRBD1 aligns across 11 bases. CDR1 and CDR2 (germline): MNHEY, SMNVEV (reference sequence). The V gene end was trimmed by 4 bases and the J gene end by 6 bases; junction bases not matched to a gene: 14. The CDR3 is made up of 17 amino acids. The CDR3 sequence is CASSSRTGGATVCEQYV. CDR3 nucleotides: TGTGCCAGCAGTTCGCGGACAGGGGGCGCGACCGTTTGCGAGCAGTACGTC.